The 21 T cell receptor beta chains given below trace back to one sample, sequenced in a study of T cell responses to AZD1222 COVID-19 vaccine. The assay was immunoSEQ multiplex PCR, and TCRdb's table has in-frame clones only and misses some. Here the sample spans 140,000 to 150,000 clones, 75% to 95% being singletons. Material: peripheral blood, obtained on day 0 of MenACWY control vaccination. These receptors were taken from an adult in good health.

This chain joins TRBV6-5 and TRBJ1-1, with TRBD1 as a possible D gene (6 bases). Germline loops: CDR1 MNHEY, CDR2 SVGAGI. CDR3 length: 11 residues. V was clipped by 4 bases and J by 8 bases, with 8 bases between them. CDR3 sequence reads: CASSLGGEAFF. The CDR3 DNA reads TGTGCCAGCAGTTTAGGGGGGGAAGCTTTCTTT.

This rearrangement joins TRBV19 to TRBJ1-5; no reliable D call. V lost 5 bases and J 2 bases, leaving 7 bases between the germline ends. The CDR3 extends over 13 amino acids. Germline CDR1 LNHDA, CDR2 SQIVND (reference sequence). This chain's CDR3 is CASSLRGNQPQHF. The CDR3 DNA reads as TGTGCCAGTAGTCTCCGGGGCAATCAGCCCCAGCATTTT.

This chain joins TRBV11-3 and TRBJ2-7; weak D call: TRBD1 (5 bases). The CDR3 contains 13 residues. Per the germline V gene, CDR1 is SGHNT and CDR2 is YENEEA. V lost 4 bases and J 3 bases, leaving 10 bases between the germline ends. The CDR3 bases are TGTGCCAGCAGCTCAGGGTTCGGCTACGAGCAGTACTTC. The encoded protein is CASSSGFGYEQYF.

In DNA, the CDR3 is TGTGCCAGCACGGCCCGGGTAATTGACTCCTACGAGCAGTACTTC. Its translation is CASTARVIDSYEQYF. The chain combines TRBV2 with TRBJ2-7; D gene ambiguous. Trimming pared 7 bases from V and 0 bases from J, leaving 16 bases between. CDR1 and CDR2 (germline): SNHLY, FYNNEI. This CDR3 spans 15 amino acids.

The chain employs TRBV27 and TRBJ2-6; 7 bases are shared with TRBD1. With 7 bases clipped from V and 0 bases from J, the junction kept 9 bases outside the gene matches. Germline V CDR1 and CDR2: MNHEY, SMNVEV (reference sequence). The CDR3 runs 17 residues. The CDR3 here is CASTRHRGASGANVLTF. The CDR3 DNA follows: TGTGCCAGCACAAGACACAGGGGAGCCTCTGGGGCCAACGTCCTGACTTTC. Drawing the rest from reference TRBV27 and TRBJ2-6, the complete variable domain is EAQVTQNPRYLITVTGKKLTVTCSQNMNHEYMSWYRQDPGLGLRQIYYSMNVEVTDKGDVPEGYKVSRKEKRNFPLILESPSPNQTSLYFCASTRHRGASGANVLTFGAGSRLTVL.

The chain joins TRBV7-2 to TRBJ2-5, with 7 bases identical to TRBD1. Germline CDR1 reads SGHTA; CDR2 reads FQGNSA. Trimming at V came to 3 bases and at J to 2 bases, leaving 6 bases not matched to a gene. This CDR3 region has 15 residues. For the CDR3, the DNA is TGTGCCAGCAGCTTGTGGGACAGAAGACAAGAGACCCAGTACTTC. It encodes CASSLWDRRQETQYF.

The table lists this clone with a few counts. This rearrangement joins TRBV9 to TRBJ1-2; D possibly corresponds to TRBD1 (5 bases). Germline V CDR1 and CDR2: SGDLS, YYNGEE. V lost 6 bases and J lost 6, with 21 bases in between. CDR3 length equals 15 residues. CDR3 in amino acids: CASNRDSYATDGYTF. As DNA, the CDR3 is TGTGCCAGCAACCGAGACAGTTACGCGACGGATGGCTACACCTTC. Drawing the rest from reference TRBV9 and TRBJ1-2, the complete variable domain is DSGVTQTPKHLITATGQRVTLRCSPRSGDLSVYWYQQSLDQGLQFLIQYYNGEERAKGNILERFSAQQFPDLHSELNLSSLELGDSALYFCASNRDSYATDGYTFGSGTRLTVV.

The rearrangement joins TRBV6-5 to TRBJ2-7, with 10 bases that match TRBD2. Germline V gene data show CDR1 as MNHEY and CDR2 as SVGAGI. The CDR3 spans 14 residues. Trimming took 6 bases from V and 4 from J; bases not matched to a gene: 6. The CDR3, as DNA: TGTGCCAGCAGACTAGCGGGATCAAGGTACGAGCAGTACTTC. Translated, it gives CASRLAGSRYEQYF.

This clone occurred once. The J gene is TRBJ2-3, the V gene TRBV30, with 10 bases aligning to TRBD2. Germline V CDR1 and CDR2: GTSNPN, SVGIG (reference sequence). V gave up 7 bases and J gave up 1 base; unmatched junction bases: 8. The CDR3 is made up of 15 amino acids. The CDR3 is CASDPLAGGTDTQYF. The CDR3 DNA reads as TGTGCCTCGGACCCCCTAGCGGGGGGCACAGATACGCAGTATTTT.

The chain employs TRBV19 and TRBJ2-1; D is perhaps TRBD2 (5 bases). This CDR3 spans 12 amino acids. From germline, CDR1 is LNHDA and CDR2 SQIVND (reference sequence). V lost 5 bases, J lost 4 bases, and 6 bases lay in between. In DNA form, the CDR3 reads TGTGCCAGTAGTGAGCGGTACAATGAGCAGTTCTTC. This gives the protein CASSERYNEQFF. Complete variable domain (other parts from reference TRBV19 and TRBJ2-1): DGGITQSPKYLFRKEGQNVTLSCEQNLNHDAMYWYRQDPGQGLRLIYYSQIVNDFQKGDIAEGYSVSREKKESFPLTVTSAQKNPTAFYLCASSERYNEQFFGPGTRLTVL.

This clone was picked up one time. This chain links TRBV5-1 with TRBJ2-7; 11 bases are shared with TRBD2. Germline V CDR1 and CDR2: SGHRS, YFSETQ. The V and J ends lost 4 bases and 2 bases, in that order; junction bases with no gene match: 5. The CDR3 covers 15 residues. Here the CDR3 reads CASSGSGRGTYEQYF. CDR3 nucleotide sequence: TGCGCCAGCAGCGGTAGCGGGAGGGGGACCTACGAGCAGTACTTC.

The chain links TRBV28 to TRBJ1-1; 9 bases line up with TRBD1. Losses at the gene ends were 6 bases for V and 5 bases for J; bases not matched to a gene: 10. The CDR3 is 15 amino acids. Germline V lookup: CDR1 MDHEN, CDR2 SYDVKM. CDR3 DNA sequence: TGTGCCAGCAGGCCTAGGGACAGGGAAGGGACTGAAGCTTTCTTT. Residues: CASRPRDREGTEAFF.

This chain connects TRBV28 to TRBJ1-3; the D is unclear. This CDR3 has 14 residues. CDR1 and CDR2 (germline): MDHEN, SYDVKM. V dropped 5 bases and J dropped 1 base, with 9 bases sitting between them. DNA of the CDR3: TGTGCCAGCAGTCCCCCTTGGTCTGGAAACACCATATATTTT. This sequence encodes CASSPPWSGNTIYF.

The V gene is TRBV5-1, the J gene TRBJ1-2, with D perhaps matching TRBD1 (5 bases). V lost 0 bases and J lost 7, with 13 bases in between. Germline CDR1 SGHRS, CDR2 YFSETQ. The CDR3 loop spans 14 amino acids. This chain's CDR3 is CASSLAEVQGGYTF. The CDR3 nucleotides are TGCGCCAGCAGCTTGGCCGAGGTTCAGGGTGGCTACACCTTC.

V is TRBV6-5 and J is TRBJ1-1; the D is unclear. V was trimmed by 6 bases and J by 2 bases, leaving 10 bases between them. CDR1 is MNHEY and CDR2 is SVGAGI in the germline V gene. The CDR3 is 13 amino acids. The CDR3 here is CASRSIENTEAFF. CDR3 nucleotide sequence: TGTGCCAGCAGATCCATAGAAAACACTGAAGCTTTCTTT.

V is TRBV2 and J is TRBJ1-1, with 7 bases matching TRBD1. J lost 6 bases, V lost 3 bases, and 13 bases had no gene match. The CDR3 loop spans 16 amino acids. The germline V gene encodes CDR1 SNHLY and CDR2 FYNNEI. The CDR3 loop is CASSEVGDRQRAEAFF. In nucleotides, the CDR3 is TGTGCCAGCAGTGAGGTTGGGGACAGACAGAGAGCTGAAGCTTTCTTT.

This chain joins TRBV28 and TRBJ1-6; 10 bases are a match to TRBD1. Trimming removed 6 bases from V and 8 bases from J; junction bases left unmatched: 7. Germline CDR1 MDHEN, CDR2 SYDVKM. The CDR3 has 15 residues. CDR3 region: CASSPIGQGDSPLHF. The CDR3 DNA reads TGTGCCAGCAGCCCGATTGGACAGGGGGATTCACCCCTCCACTTT.

The V call is TRBV11-1, the J call TRBJ2-3; 12 positions agree with TRBD2. The CDR3 length is 14 residues. The V gene end was trimmed by 5 bases and the J gene end by 8 bases; junction bases not matched to a gene: 5. Germline loops: CDR1 SGHAT, CDR2 FQDESV (reference sequence). The DNA for the CDR3 is TGTGCCAGCAGCCCCACTAGCGGGAGGAGTACGCAGTATTTT. Translating gives CASSPTSGRSTQYF.

The V and J genes are TRBV25-1 and TRBJ2-1; TRBD2 matches 7 bases. In germline, CDR1 is MGHDK, CDR2 SYGVNS. This CDR3 is 14 amino acids long. V shed 5 bases, J shed 2 bases, and the junction held 3 bases outside the gene matches. The CDR3 DNA sequence: TGTGCCAGCAGTAAAGCGGGGACCTACAATGAGCAGTTCTTC. Encoded protein: CASSKAGTYNEQFF.

The chain couples TRBV14 to TRBJ1-2; D possibly corresponds to TRBD1 (5 bases). Germline CDR1 and CDR2: SGHDN and FVKESK. The CDR3 is made up of 13 amino acids. Trimming cost V 4 bases and J 4 bases, with 10 bases left between them. CDR3 DNA sequence: TGTGCCAGCAGCCCCGGGACCTCCTATGGCTACACCTTC. Amino acids: CASSPGTSYGYTF. Full variable domain (remainder filled in from reference TRBV14 and TRBJ1-2): EAGVTQFPSHSVIEKGQTVTLRCDPISGHDNLYWYRRVMGKEIKFLLHFVKESKQDESGMPNNRFLAERTGGTYSTLKVQPAELEDSGVYFCASSPGTSYGYTFGSGTRLTVV.

The V call is TRBV6-5, the J call TRBJ2-7, with 7 bases matching TRBD2. CDR3 length equals 16 residues. Trimming cost V 0 bases and J 2 bases; bases outside gene matches: 7. Germline V gene data show CDR1 as MNHEY and CDR2 as SVGAGI. The CDR3 sequence is CASSYSVAGETYEQYF. For the CDR3, the DNA is TGTGCCAGCAGTTACTCTGTGGCGGGAGAAACCTACGAGCAGTACTTC.